The T cell receptor (beta chain) described here comes from a study of a mutant IDH1 vaccine in newly diagnosed glioma. Study as a whole: Treatment recipients were approximately 60% male and around 40% female, and their mean age was approximately 43 years. Most patients had received both radiotherapy and temozolomide, the prior options being radiotherapy, temozolomide, or both.

Concerning this clone itself: Its antigen is as yet unknown.

TCRdb's table, derived via immunoSEQ multiplex PCR, lists solely in-frame clones and lacks some. The table includes over 30,000 clones, about three quarters detected once. The CDR3 totals 13 residues. V shed 0 bases and J shed 5 bases, with 8 bases lying between them. Germline lookup yields CDR1 SGHRS and CDR2 YFSETQ. Study results and caveats: Pseudoprogression appears to have had no connection to changes in top peripheral T cell clonotypes.

As for time point: baseline, week 1 (first vaccination visit). As for treatment: pre-vaccination baseline after standard-of-care therapy. Each astrocytoma in the donors was new, WHO grade 3 or 4, IDH1-mutant and ATRX-lost. The source of this sequence is a man aged 50-59 years with glioma. Some clones in this sample may be carry-over from other donors' samples. The sample was peripheral blood mononuclear cells (PBMCs), taken from a glioma patient treated with radiotherapy, temozolomide or both. The J gene is TRBJ2-5, the V gene TRBV5-1, with no clear D. The CDR3 loop reads CASSLVKEETQYF. DNA for the CDR3: TGCGCCAGCAGCTTGGTGAAGGAGGAGACCCAGTACTTC. The whole variable domain, filled in from reference TRBV5-1 and TRBJ2-5, reads KAGVTQTPRYLIKTRGQQVTLSCSPISGHRSVSWYQQTPGQGLQFLFEYFSETQRNKGNFPGRFSGRQFSNSRSEMNVSTLELGDSALYLCASSLVKEETQYFGPGTRLLVL.